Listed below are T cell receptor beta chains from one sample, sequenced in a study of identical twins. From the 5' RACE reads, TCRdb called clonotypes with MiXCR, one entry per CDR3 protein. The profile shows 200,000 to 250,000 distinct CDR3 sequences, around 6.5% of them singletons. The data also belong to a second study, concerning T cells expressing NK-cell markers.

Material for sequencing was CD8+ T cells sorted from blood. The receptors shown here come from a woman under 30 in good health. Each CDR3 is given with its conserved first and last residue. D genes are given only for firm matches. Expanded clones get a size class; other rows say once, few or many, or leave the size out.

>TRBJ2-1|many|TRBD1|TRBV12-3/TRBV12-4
TGTGCCAGCAGTCCCAGGGGGATCGGTGAGCAGTTCTTC
CASSPRGIGEQFF
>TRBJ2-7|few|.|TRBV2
TGTGCCAGCAGTTTAGACGAGGGGCAGTACTTC
CASSLDEGQYF
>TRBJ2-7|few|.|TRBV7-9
TGTGCCAGCAGCAGGGACGGGAGCTCCTACGAGCAGTACTTC
CASSRDGSSYEQYF
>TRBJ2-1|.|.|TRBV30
TGTGCCTGGAGTTTCCCCAATGAGCAGTTCTTC
CAWSFPNEQFF
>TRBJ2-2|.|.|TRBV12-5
TGTGCTAGCGAGAGTTACGCGAACACCGGGGAGCTGTTTTTT
CASESYANTGELFF
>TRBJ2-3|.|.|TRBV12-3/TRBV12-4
TGTGCCAGCACTTCCGACTACGATACGCAGTATTTT
CASTSDYDTQYF
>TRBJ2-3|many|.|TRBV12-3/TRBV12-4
TGTGCCAGCAGCCCCGGGCTTAGCACAGATACGCAGTATTTT
CASSPGLSTDTQYF
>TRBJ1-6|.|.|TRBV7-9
TGTGCCAGCAGCTTAGCGAAGAGGAAGGGGGTCCCCCTCCACTTT
CASSLAKRKGVPLHF
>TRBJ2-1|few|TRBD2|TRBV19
TGTGCCAGTACCAAAGGGCGGGGGAGCTACAATGAGCAGTTCTTC
CASTKGRGSYNEQFF
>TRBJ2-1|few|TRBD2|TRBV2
TGTGCCAGCACCCTAGGTGGGGGGGTCAATGAGCAGTTCTTC
CASTLGGGVNEQFF
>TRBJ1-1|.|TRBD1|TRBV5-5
TGTGCCATGAGCTCAGGGGGGGTCCCTGAAGCTTTCTTT
CAMSSGGVPEAFF
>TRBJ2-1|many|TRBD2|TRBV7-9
TGTGCCAGCAGCTCCACTACTAGCGGGGGGGACAATGAGCAGTTCTTC
CASSSTTSGGDNEQFF
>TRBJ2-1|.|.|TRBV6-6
TGTGCCAGCAGCCCCCGTAGGGATGAGCAGTTCTTC
CASSPRRDEQFF
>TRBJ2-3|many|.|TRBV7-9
TGTGCCAGCAGTCCCACCCATTATACTAGCACAGATACGCAGTATTTT
CASSPTHYTSTDTQYF
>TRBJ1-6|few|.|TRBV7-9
TGTGCCAGCAGCCCACAGAATTCACCCCTCCACTTT
CASSPQNSPLHF
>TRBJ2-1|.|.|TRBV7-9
TGTGCCAGCAACCAAGACGGGGATGAGCAGTTCTTC
CASNQDGDEQFF